These 29 T cell receptor beta chains share one sample of origin, sequenced in a study of T cells expressing NK-cell markers. TCRdb re-called the 5' RACE reads, yielding one record per CDR3 amino acid sequence without DNA. Its listing shows fewer than 400,000 distinct CDR3 sequences. The sample comprised blood T cells: a sorted CD56 or NKG2C T cell subset, CD4+ or CD8+ T cells, or bulk PBMC T cells (not recorded which). Receptor source: a woman aged 50 to 60 in good health.

The V and J genes are TRBV3-1 and TRBJ2-5; the TCRdb D gene call, TRBD1, has no DNA to confirm it. Germline V gene sequence: CDR1 LGHDT, CDR2 YNNKEL (reference sequence). This CDR3 has 14 amino acids. CDR3 sequence reads: CASRHRGISETQYF.

The rearrangement links TRBV5-1 to TRBJ2-1; the TRBD2 assignment by TCRdb is unverifiable without DNA. The CDR3 covers 17 residues. Per the germline V gene, CDR1 is SGHRS and CDR2 is YFSETQ. The CDR3 region is CASSLVASGVSYNEQFF.

The V call is TRBV6-2 or TRBV6-3, the J call TRBJ2-7; TCRdb's assignment of TRBD1 cannot be checked, as there is no DNA. Looked up from germline, CDR1 is MNHEY and CDR2 is SVGEGT. This CDR3 contains 14 residues. The CDR3 sequence: CASSSTGADYEQYF.

The chain joins TRBV3-1 to TRBJ2-1. Germline V lookup: CDR1 LGHDT, CDR2 YNNKEL (reference sequence). This CDR3 is built from 12 residues. CDR3 residues: CASSQDRTEQFF.

This rearrangement joins TRBV10-3 to TRBJ2-7. This CDR3 is 14 amino acids long. Germline CDR1 and CDR2: ENHRY and SYGVKD. The CDR3 spells CAISESMALNEQYF.

The chain couples TRBV12-5 to TRBJ2-1. The CDR3 consists of 15 residues. The germline V gene encodes CDR1 LGHNT and CDR2 FRNRAP. The CDR3 is CASGPKLRSYNEQFF.

The V gene is TRBV9, the J gene TRBJ2-1; TCRdb gives TRBD2 as the D gene, but with no DNA this cannot be confirmed. The germline CDR1 and CDR2 sequences are SGDLS and YYNGEE. The CDR3 is 15 residues long. The CDR3 here is CASSVVDSGYNEQFF.

V is TRBV7-9 and J is TRBJ2-1. Germline CDR1 SEHNR, CDR2 FQNEAQ (reference sequence). CDR3 length: 14 residues. This CDR3 is CASSFVRAAVEQFF.

The chain joins TRBV7-8 to TRBJ2-7; the D call of TRBD1 rests on TCRdb alone, since no DNA is present to check it. The germline V gene encodes CDR1 SGHVS and CDR2 FQNEAQ. The CDR3 spans 14 residues. The CDR3 is CASSGGGGPYEQYF.

The rearrangement links TRBV19 to TRBJ2-1; TCRdb selects TRBD2, and the lack of DNA leaves this call unchecked. Germline-derived CDR1 and CDR2 are LNHDA and SQIVND (reference sequence). The CDR3 runs to 16 residues. The CDR3 protein is CASSRATSGSLNEQFF.

The chain uses TRBV12-3 or TRBV12-4 and TRBJ2-3; TCRdb indicates TRBD2, and absent DNA this call remains unverified. The CDR3 spans 16 residues. The CDR3 here is CASSLQASGRADTQYF.

The chain uses TRBV11-3 and TRBJ1-6; the TCRdb call, TRBD1, lacks DNA for checking. In germline, CDR1 is SGHNT, CDR2 YENEEA. The CDR3 contains 16 residues. The CDR3 reads CASSKPGQGPYSPLHF.

The chain's CDR3 is CASSLGTGYGYTF. The rearrangement links TRBV7-2 to TRBJ1-2; the D call from TCRdb, TRBD1, cannot be confirmed without DNA. Germline V gives CDR1 SGHTA, CDR2 FQGNSA. The CDR3 length is 13 residues.

This chain uses TRBV11-3 with TRBJ2-1; TCRdb selects TRBD1, and the lack of DNA leaves this call unchecked. The CDR3 totals 20 residues. Germline CDR1 SGHNT, CDR2 YENEEA. The CDR3: CASSLRTDRESLSSYNEQFF.

The gene calls are TRBV18 and TRBJ1-5; absent DNA, TCRdb's TRBD1 call cannot be checked. From germline, CDR1 is KGHSH and CDR2 LQKENI. The CDR3 is made up of 17 amino acids. CDR3 sequence: CASSPNHQTDRGQPQHF.

The rearrangement uses TRBV15 and TRBJ2-5; TCRdb picks TRBD2, but there is no DNA to check that call. Germline CDR1 and CDR2: LNHNV and YYDKDF (reference sequence). There are 14 residues in the CDR3. CDR3 in amino acids: CATSRGGDAETQYF.

The chain carries TRBV18 and TRBJ2-7; TCRdb lists TRBD2, though no DNA is available to test this call. In germline, CDR1 is KGHSH, CDR2 LQKENI. The CDR3 has 14 residues. This chain's CDR3 is CASSSSSGRADQYF.

This CDR3 reads CASSRESRRTGREDEQYF. The chain couples TRBV2 to TRBJ2-7; the D gene TCRdb calls, TRBD1, cannot be checked with no DNA. Germline-derived CDR1 and CDR2 are SNHLY and FYNNEI. The CDR3 totals 18 residues.

The rearrangement joins TRBV6-2 or TRBV6-3 to TRBJ2-1; TCRdb gives TRBD1 as the D gene, but with no DNA this cannot be confirmed. CDR1 and CDR2 from the germline V gene are MNHEY and SVGEGT. This CDR3 is 15 amino acids long. This CDR3 is CASSYPRGGRNEQFF.

The chain combines TRBV29-1 with TRBJ2-4; TCRdb gives TRBD1 as the D gene, but with no DNA this cannot be confirmed. CDR1 SQVTM and CDR2 ANQGSEA come from the germline V gene. The CDR3 covers 12 residues. The chain's CDR3 is CSGRTGEIKQYF.

J is TRBJ1-5 and V is TRBV19; TCRdb selects TRBD1, and the lack of DNA leaves this call unchecked. This CDR3 is 16 amino acids long. CDR1 and CDR2 from the germline V gene are LNHDA and SQIVND (reference sequence). CDR3 sequence reads: CASNLEAGVYDQPQHF.

This sequence joins TRBV20-1 and TRBJ2-1; TCRdb returns TRBD1, unconfirmable since there is no DNA. Looked up from germline, CDR1 is DFQATT and CDR2 is SNEGSKA (reference sequence). CDR3 length equals 13 residues. The chain's CDR3 is CSAIYEGRGKQFF.

The rearrangement links TRBV27 to TRBJ1-6. This CDR3 has 13 residues. Germline V gene sequence: CDR1 MNHEY, CDR2 SMNVEV (reference sequence). The CDR3 spells CASSLYKGVELHF.

The rearrangement links TRBV14 to TRBJ2-7. The CDR3 is 12 residues long. Per germline, CDR1 SGHDN and CDR2 FVKESK. CDR3 residues: CASGVSNYEQYF.

The gene calls are TRBV5-5 and TRBJ2-2. The CDR3 contains 15 residues. The germline V gene has CDR1 SGHKS and CDR2 YYEKEE (reference sequence). The CDR3 spells CASSLRGSNTGELFF.

The chain combines TRBV20-1 with TRBJ2-3. CDR1 is DFQATT and CDR2 is SNEGSKA in the germline V gene (reference sequence). The CDR3 loop spans 13 amino acids. The CDR3 is CSVQGLSTDTQYF.

This rearrangement joins TRBV5-5 to TRBJ1-1; TCRdb indicates TRBD1, and absent DNA this call remains unverified. The germline gives CDR1 SGHKS, CDR2 YYEKEE (reference sequence). The CDR3 is made up of 15 amino acids. CDR3 amino acids: CASSAGTARVTEAFF.

The chain couples TRBV5-1 to TRBJ2-3. Germline V gene sequence: CDR1 SGHRS, CDR2 YFSETQ. The CDR3 has 14 residues. CDR3 residues: CASSLGQQRDTQYF.

The rearrangement joins TRBV29-1 to TRBJ1-1; TCRdb's D call, TRBD1, is unchecked because there is no DNA. The CDR3 loop spans 13 amino acids. Germline V gives CDR1 SQVTM, CDR2 ANQGSEA. CDR3: CSVPGGAGPEAFF.